This T cell receptor beta chain was retrieved from a study of T cell responses to AZD1222 COVID-19 vaccine. TCRdb's table, derived via immunoSEQ multiplex PCR, lists solely in-frame clones and lacks some. In the table there are more than 95,000 clones, around 91% of which are singletons. The CDR3 is 14 residues long. The rearrangement joins TRBV21-1 to TRBJ1-5. TRBV21-1 is tagged as a pseudogene. The specimen comprised peripheral blood, sampled on day 0 of AZD1222 vaccination. The sequence was obtained from an adult in good health. CDR3 sequence reads: CASMGTYSNQPQHF. CDR3 DNA: TGTGCCAGCATGGGGACGTATAGCAATCAGCCCCAGCATTTT.